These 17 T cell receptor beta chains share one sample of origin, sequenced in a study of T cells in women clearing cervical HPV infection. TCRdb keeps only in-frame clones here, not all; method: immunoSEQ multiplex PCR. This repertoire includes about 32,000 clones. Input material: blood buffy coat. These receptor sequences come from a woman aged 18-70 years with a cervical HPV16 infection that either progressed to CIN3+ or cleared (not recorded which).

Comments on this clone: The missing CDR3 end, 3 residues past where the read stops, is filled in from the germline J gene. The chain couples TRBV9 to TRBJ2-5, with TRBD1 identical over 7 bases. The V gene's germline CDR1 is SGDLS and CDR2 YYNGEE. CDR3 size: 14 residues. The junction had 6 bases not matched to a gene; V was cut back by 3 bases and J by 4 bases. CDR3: CASSGNSGGETQYF. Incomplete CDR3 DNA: TGTGCCAGCAGCGGCAACTCAGGGGGAGAGACC.

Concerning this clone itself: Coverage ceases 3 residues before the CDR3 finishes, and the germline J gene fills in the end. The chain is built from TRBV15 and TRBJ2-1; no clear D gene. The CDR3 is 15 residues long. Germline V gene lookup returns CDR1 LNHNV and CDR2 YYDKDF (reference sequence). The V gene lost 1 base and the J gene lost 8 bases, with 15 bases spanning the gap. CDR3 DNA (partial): TGTGCCACCAGCAGAGCCCAAATACATGGCCATGAG. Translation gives CATSRAQIHGHE. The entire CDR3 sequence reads CATSRAQIHGHEQFF.

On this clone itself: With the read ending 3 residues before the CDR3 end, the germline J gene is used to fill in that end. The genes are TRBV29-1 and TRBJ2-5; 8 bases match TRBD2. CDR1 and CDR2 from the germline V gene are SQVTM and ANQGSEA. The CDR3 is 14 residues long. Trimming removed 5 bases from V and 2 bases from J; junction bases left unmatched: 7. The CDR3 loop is CSVTRGGWQETQYF. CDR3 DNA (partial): TGCAGCGTTACCCGGGGGGGCTGGCAAGAGACC.

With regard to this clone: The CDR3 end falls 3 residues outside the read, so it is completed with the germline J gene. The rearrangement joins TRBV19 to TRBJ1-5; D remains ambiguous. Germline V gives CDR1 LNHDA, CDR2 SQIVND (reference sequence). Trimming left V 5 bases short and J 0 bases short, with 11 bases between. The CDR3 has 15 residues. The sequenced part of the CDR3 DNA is TGTGCCAGTAGTCGGGTTTTTAATAGCAATCAGCCC. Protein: CASSRVFNSNQP. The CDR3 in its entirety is CASSRVFNSNQPQHF.

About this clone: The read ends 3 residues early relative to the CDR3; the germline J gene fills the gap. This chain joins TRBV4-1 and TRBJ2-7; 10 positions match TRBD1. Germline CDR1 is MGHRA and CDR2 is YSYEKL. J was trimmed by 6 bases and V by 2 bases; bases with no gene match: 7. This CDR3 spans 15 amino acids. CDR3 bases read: TGCGCCAGCAGCCAAAGGACAGGGGGAGGCTTCGAG. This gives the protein CASSQRTGGGFE. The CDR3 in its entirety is CASSQRTGGGFEQYF.

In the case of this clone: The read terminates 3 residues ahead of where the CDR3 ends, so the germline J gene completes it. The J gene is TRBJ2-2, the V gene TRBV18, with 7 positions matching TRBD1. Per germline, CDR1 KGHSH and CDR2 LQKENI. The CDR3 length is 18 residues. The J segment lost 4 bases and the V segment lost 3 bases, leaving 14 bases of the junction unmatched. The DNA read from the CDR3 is TGTGCCAGCTCACCTTCTCCAGCCAGCTCAGGGGGCACCGGGGAG. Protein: CASSPSPASSGGTGE. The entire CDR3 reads CASSPSPASSGGTGELFF. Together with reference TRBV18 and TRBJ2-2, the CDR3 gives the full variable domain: NAGVMQNPRHLVRRRGQEARLRCSPMKGHSHVYWYRQLPEEGLKFMVYLQKENIIDESGMPKERFSAEFPKEGPSILRIQQVVRGDSAAYFCASSPSPASSGGTGELFFGEGSRLTVL.

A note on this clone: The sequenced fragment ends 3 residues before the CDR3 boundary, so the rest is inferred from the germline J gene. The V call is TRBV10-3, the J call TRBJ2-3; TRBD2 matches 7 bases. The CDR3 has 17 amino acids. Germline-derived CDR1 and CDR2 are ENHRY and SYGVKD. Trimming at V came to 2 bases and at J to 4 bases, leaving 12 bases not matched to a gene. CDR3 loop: CAISEGRIGGTPDTQYF. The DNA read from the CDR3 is TGTGCCATCAGTGAGGGGCGGATCGGGGGGACCCCAGATACG.

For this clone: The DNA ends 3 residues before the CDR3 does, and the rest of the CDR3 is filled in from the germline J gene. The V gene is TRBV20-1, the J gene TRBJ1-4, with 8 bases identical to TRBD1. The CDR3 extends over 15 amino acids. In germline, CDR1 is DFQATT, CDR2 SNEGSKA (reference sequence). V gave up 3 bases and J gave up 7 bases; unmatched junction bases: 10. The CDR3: CSARPGTGPSEKLFF. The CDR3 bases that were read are TGCAGTGCTAGGCCGGGGACAGGTCCATCTGAAAAA.

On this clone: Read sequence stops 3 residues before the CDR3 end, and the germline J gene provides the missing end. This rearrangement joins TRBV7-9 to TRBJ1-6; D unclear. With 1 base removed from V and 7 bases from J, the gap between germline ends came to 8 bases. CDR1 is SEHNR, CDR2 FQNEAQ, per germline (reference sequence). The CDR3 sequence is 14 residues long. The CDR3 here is CASSLGGPNSPLHF. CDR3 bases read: TGTGCCAGCAGCTTAGGAGGGCCCAATTCACCC.

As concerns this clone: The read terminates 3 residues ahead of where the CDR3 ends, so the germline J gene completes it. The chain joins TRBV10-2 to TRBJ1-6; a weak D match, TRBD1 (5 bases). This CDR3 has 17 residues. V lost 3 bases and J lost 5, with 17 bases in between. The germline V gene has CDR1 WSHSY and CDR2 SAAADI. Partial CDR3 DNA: TGCGCCAGCAGTGAAATACCCGGGGGAAACAATAATTCACCC. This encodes CASSEIPGGNNNSP. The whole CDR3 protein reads CASSEIPGGNNNSPLHF.

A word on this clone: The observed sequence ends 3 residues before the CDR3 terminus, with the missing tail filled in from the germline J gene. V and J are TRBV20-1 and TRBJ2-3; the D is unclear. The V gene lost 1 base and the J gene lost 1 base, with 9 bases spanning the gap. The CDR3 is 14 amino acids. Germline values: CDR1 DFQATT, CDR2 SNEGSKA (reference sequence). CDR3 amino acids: CSARVPYGTDTQYF. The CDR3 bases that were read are TGCAGTGCTAGAGTTCCCTACGGCACAGATACG.

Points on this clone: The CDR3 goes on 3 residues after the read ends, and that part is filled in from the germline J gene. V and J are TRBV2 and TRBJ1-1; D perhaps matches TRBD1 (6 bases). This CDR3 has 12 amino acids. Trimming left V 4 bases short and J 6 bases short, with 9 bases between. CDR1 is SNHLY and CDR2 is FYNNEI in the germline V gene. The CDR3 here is CASSGTVAEAFF. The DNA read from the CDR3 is TGTGCCAGCAGTGGGACAGTCGCTGAA.

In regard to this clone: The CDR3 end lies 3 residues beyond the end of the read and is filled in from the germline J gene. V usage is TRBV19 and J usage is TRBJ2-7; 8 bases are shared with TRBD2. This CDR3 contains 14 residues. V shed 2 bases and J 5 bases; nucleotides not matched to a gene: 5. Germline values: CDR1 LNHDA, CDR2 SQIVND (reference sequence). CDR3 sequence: CASSISGGADEQYF. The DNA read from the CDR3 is TGTGCCAGTAGTATATCCGGGGGGGCAGACGAG.

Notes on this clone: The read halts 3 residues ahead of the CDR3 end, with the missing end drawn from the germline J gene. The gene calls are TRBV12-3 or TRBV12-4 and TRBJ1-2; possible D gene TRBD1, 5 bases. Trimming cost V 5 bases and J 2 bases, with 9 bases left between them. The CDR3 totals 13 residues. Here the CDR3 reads CASSAGRNYGYTF. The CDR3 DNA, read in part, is TGTGCCAGCAGTGCGGGGCGGAACTATGGC.

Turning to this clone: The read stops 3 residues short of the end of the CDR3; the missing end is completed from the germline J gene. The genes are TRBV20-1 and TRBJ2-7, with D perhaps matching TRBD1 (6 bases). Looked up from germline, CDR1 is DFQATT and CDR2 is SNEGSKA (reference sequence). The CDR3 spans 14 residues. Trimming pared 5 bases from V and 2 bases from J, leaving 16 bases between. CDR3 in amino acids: CSARVIGQTYEQYF. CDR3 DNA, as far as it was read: TGCAGTGCTCGTGTTATCGGACAGACCTACGAG.

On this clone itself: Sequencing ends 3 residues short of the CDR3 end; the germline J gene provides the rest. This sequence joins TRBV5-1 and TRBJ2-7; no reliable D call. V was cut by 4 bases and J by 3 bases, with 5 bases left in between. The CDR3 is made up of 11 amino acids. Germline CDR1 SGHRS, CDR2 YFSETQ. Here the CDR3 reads CASSGGYEQYF. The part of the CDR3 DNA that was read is TGCGCCAGCAGCGGCGGCTACGAG.

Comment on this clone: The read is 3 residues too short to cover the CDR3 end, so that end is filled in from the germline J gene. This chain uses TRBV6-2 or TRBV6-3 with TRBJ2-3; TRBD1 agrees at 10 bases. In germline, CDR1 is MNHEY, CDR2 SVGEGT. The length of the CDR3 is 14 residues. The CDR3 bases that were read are TGTGCCAGCAGCCCAGGGACAGGGGTCTCACCG. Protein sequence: CASSPGTGVSP. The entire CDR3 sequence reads CASSPGTGVSPQYF.